Following are 19 T cell receptor beta chains from one sample sequenced in a study of blood T cell repertoires in COVID-19. Profiled with immunoSEQ multiplex PCR; TCRdb holds only in-frame clones, not every one. Of 220,000 or so clones in the sample, 90% were seen once. Sequencing was done on a sample of PBMCs or T cells enriched from blood (not recorded which). These TCRs come from a man aged 25 to 40 who had been exposed to COVID-19.

The chain carries TRBV27 and TRBJ2-5; D is uncertain. Trimming took 2 bases from V and 1 from J, leaving 8 bases between them. The CDR3 has 14 amino acids. The germline V gene has CDR1 MNHEY and CDR2 SMNVEV (reference sequence). This CDR3 reads CASSLVGGQETQYF. The CDR3 nucleotides are TGTGCCAGCAGTTTAGTAGGCGGCCAAGAGACCCAGTACTTC.

V usage is TRBV12-3 or TRBV12-4 and J usage is TRBJ1-2; the D gene is possibly TRBD1 (5 bases). The V end was cut by 3 bases, the J end by 7 bases, with 12 bases between. The CDR3 totals 13 residues. CDR3 in amino acids: CASSLRQLFGYTF. DNA for the CDR3: TGTGCCAGCAGTTTGAGACAGTTATTTGGCTACACCTTC.

The V call is TRBV20-1, the J call TRBJ1-1, with a possible D match to TRBD1 (6 bases). The V gene's germline CDR1 is DFQATT and CDR2 SNEGSKA (reference sequence). Trimming took 3 bases from V and 5 from J, leaving 16 bases between them. This CDR3 has 14 amino acids. The CDR3 DNA reads TGCAGTGCTAGTTCGTCCCGAGGGGGAACTGAAGCTTTCTTT. Encoded protein: CSASSSRGGTEAFF.

This chain connects TRBV6-5 to TRBJ1-1; the D is unclear. From germline, CDR1 is MNHEY and CDR2 SVGAGI. V was pared by 6 bases and J by 1 base, with 15 bases between. This CDR3 has 15 residues. The CDR3 is CASRPVAGWNTEAFF. CDR3 sequence (DNA): TGTGCCAGCAGACCTGTGGCGGGGTGGAACACTGAAGCTTTCTTT.

CDR3 nucleotides: TGTGCCAGCTGTTGGGAGCACAATGAGCAGTTCTTC. It is translated as CASCWEHNEQFF. The chain combines TRBV5-4 with TRBJ2-1; weak D call: TRBD2 (5 bases). Germline loops: CDR1 SGHNT, CDR2 YYREEE (reference sequence). V was shortened by 7 bases and J by 5 bases, with 10 bases between the two germline ends. The CDR3 covers 12 residues. The entire variable domain, with the rest obtained from reference TRBV5-4 and TRBJ2-1, is as follows: ETGVTQSPTHLIKTRGQQVTLRCSSQSGHNTVSWYQQALGQGPQFIFQYYREEENGRGNFPPRFSGLQFPNYSSELNVNALELDDSALYLCASCWEHNEQFFGPGTRLTVL.

The V gene is TRBV7-2, the J gene TRBJ2-1; a possible D gene is TRBD2 (6 bases). The CDR3 spans 19 residues. The V end was cut by 5 bases, the J end by 3 bases, with 26 bases between. Per germline, CDR1 SGHTA and CDR2 FQGNSA. CDR3 coding DNA: TGTGCCAGCAGCCTCGGGACTTCGGTCCGTGGGGTAAGCTACAATGAGCAGTTCTTC. Its translation is CASSLGTSVRGVSYNEQFF.

The chain couples TRBV27 to TRBJ2-3; TRBD2 matches 14 bases. CDR3 size: 16 residues. Germline values: CDR1 MNHEY, CDR2 SMNVEV (reference sequence). The V segment lost 5 bases and the J segment 6 bases; nucleotides outside the gene matches: 7. In DNA form, the CDR3 reads TGTGCCAGCAGTCCTCGACTAGCGGGGGGGCACGATACGCAGTATTTT. Translation: CASSPRLAGGHDTQYF.

This chain links TRBV6-5 with TRBJ2-3; 7 bases are shared with TRBD1. V shed 6 bases, J shed 1 base, and the junction held 7 bases outside the gene matches. The CDR3 totals 15 residues. Germline CDR1 reads MNHEY; CDR2 reads SVGAGI. Here the CDR3 DNA reads TGTGCCAGCAGGGGGACAGTCATAGGCACAGATACGCAGTATTTT. Its translation is CASRGTVIGTDTQYF.

This chain links TRBV5-6 with TRBJ2-7; 8 positions agree with TRBD2. The CDR3 runs 14 residues. Germline trimming cut 4 bases from V and 5 bases from J; bases unmatched to any gene: 8. The germline gives CDR1 SGHDT, CDR2 YYEEEE. The CDR3 sequence: CASSPGSGGHEQYF. The DNA of the CDR3 is TGTGCCAGCAGCCCGGGCAGCGGGGGCCACGAGCAGTACTTC.

The chain combines TRBV30 with TRBJ2-3, with D tentatively TRBD2 (7 bases). Trimming left V 2 bases short and J 9 bases short, with 24 bases between. The germline CDR1 and CDR2 sequences are GTSNPN and SVGIG (reference sequence). CDR3 length: 16 residues. CDR3 bases: TGTGCCTGGAGTAGGGGGAAGCAGCCCGCGGGGGACACGCAGTATTTT. This gives the protein CAWSRGKQPAGDTQYF.

This clone was picked up one time. V usage is TRBV2 and J usage is TRBJ1-4, with a possible D match to TRBD1 (6 bases). Germline loops: CDR1 SNHLY, CDR2 FYNNEI. The length of the CDR3 is 16 residues. V lost 6 bases to trimming and J lost 0 bases, with 14 bases between them. The CDR3 DNA follows: TGTGCCAGCAGCCTCTGGACAGTAGCAACTAATGAAAAACTGTTTTTT. This encodes CASSLWTVATNEKLFF. Full variable domain (remainder filled in from reference TRBV2 and TRBJ1-4): EPEVTQTPSHQVTQMGQEVILRCVPISNHLYFYWYRQILGQKVEFLVSFYNNEISEKSEIFDDQFSVERPDGSNFTLKIRSTKLEDSAMYFCASSLWTVATNEKLFFGSGTQLSVL.

The chain uses TRBV24-1 and TRBJ1-1; no reliable D call. V was clipped by 2 bases and J by 4 bases, with 7 bases between them. The V gene's germline CDR1 is KGHDR and CDR2 SFDVKD. The CDR3 has 13 residues. The CDR3 DNA is TGTGCCACCAGTGATTCGGGAGGCACTGAAGCTTTCTTT. Translated: CATSDSGGTEAFF.

The rearrangement joins TRBV2 to TRBJ2-3; 12 bases align to TRBD2. Germline CDR1 and CDR2: SNHLY and FYNNEI. V lost 6 bases, J lost 3 bases, and 4 bases stayed unmatched. The CDR3 contains 15 residues. Here the CDR3 reads CASRLGLAGTDTQYF. In DNA, the CDR3 is TGTGCCAGCAGACTCGGACTAGCGGGGACAGATACGCAGTATTTT. Drawing the rest from reference TRBV2 and TRBJ2-3, the complete variable domain is EPEVTQTPSHQVTQMGQEVILRCVPISNHLYFYWYRQILGQKVEFLVSFYNNEISEKSEIFDDQFSVERPDGSNFTLKIRSTKLEDSAMYFCASRLGLAGTDTQYFGPGTRLTVL.

This chain links TRBV10-3 with TRBJ2-6, with 11 bases matching TRBD1. The CDR3 has 16 residues. V was pared by 8 bases and J by 4 bases, with 7 bases of the junction left unmatched. The germline V gene encodes CDR1 ENHRY and CDR2 SYGVKD. The CDR3 DNA reads as TGTGCCATCCACGGACAGGGGGCGTGGGGGGCCAACGTCCTGACTTTC. Protein product: CAIHGQGAWGANVLTF.

The rearrangement joins TRBV5-4 to TRBJ2-3; TRBD2 aligns across 11 bases. The CDR3 consists of 17 residues. CDR1 and CDR2 (germline): SGHNT, YYREEE (reference sequence). With 5 bases clipped from V and 3 bases from J, the junction kept 11 bases outside the gene matches. CDR3: CASSPDRLAGNTDTQYF. In nucleotides, the CDR3 is TGTGCCAGCAGTCCGGACCGACTAGCGGGGAATACAGATACGCAGTATTTT. Complete variable domain (other parts from reference TRBV5-4 and TRBJ2-3): ETGVTQSPTHLIKTRGQQVTLRCSSQSGHNTVSWYQQALGQGPQFIFQYYREEENGRGNFPPRFSGLQFPNYSSELNVNALELDDSALYLCASSPDRLAGNTDTQYFGPGTRLTVL.

This chain uses TRBV2 with TRBJ1-6; 9 bases fit TRBD1. Germline CDR1 and CDR2: SNHLY and FYNNEI. The CDR3 sequence is 16 residues long. The ends lost 8 bases at V and 7 bases at J; junction bases unmatched: 12. The CDR3 sequence is CASRRDPGQGNSPLHF. The DNA for the CDR3 is TGTGCCAGCCGCCGTGACCCGGGACAGGGAAATTCACCCCTCCACTTT.

The gene calls are TRBV11-2 and TRBJ2-7; 9 nucleotides line up with TRBD2. This CDR3 has 15 residues. Germline V lookup: CDR1 SGHAT, CDR2 FQNNGV. Losses at the gene ends were 2 bases for V and 5 bases for J; bases not matched to a gene: 7. CDR3 region: CASSLNGLARDEQYF. DNA of the CDR3: TGTGCCAGCAGCTTAAATGGACTAGCGAGGGACGAGCAGTACTTC. Combining the CDR3 with reference TRBV11-2 and TRBJ2-7 gives the whole variable domain EAGVAQSPRYKIIEKRQSVAFWCNPISGHATLYWYQQILGQGPKLLIQFQNNGVVDDSQLPKDRFSAERLKGVDSTLKIQPAKLEDSAVYLCASSLNGLARDEQYFGPGTRLTVT.

The gene calls are TRBV3-1 (or the pseudogene TRBV3-2) and TRBJ2-5; D is uncertain. Germline loops: CDR1 LGHDT, CDR2 YNNKEL (reference sequence). V lost 7 bases to trimming and J lost 3 bases, with 12 bases between them. There are 13 residues in the CDR3. CDR3: CASKLSTEETQYF. The CDR3 DNA reads TGTGCCAGCAAACTGTCAACAGAAGAGACCCAGTACTTC.

This chain uses TRBV19 with TRBJ2-7; 9 nucleotides line up with TRBD2. The V and J ends lost 5 bases and 4 bases, in that order; junction bases with no gene match: 6. CDR1 and CDR2 from the germline V gene are LNHDA and SQIVND (reference sequence). The CDR3 consists of 14 residues. Written as DNA, the CDR3 is TGTGCCAGTAGTGCGGGGGGGCCTCGGTACGAGCAGTACTTC. Translating it yields CASSAGGPRYEQYF.